This paragraph reports one T cell receptor (beta chain). This entry comes from a study of blood T cell repertoires in COVID-19. Background on the study: The United States, Italy and Spain provided the acute and convalescent COVID-19 samples. PBMCs, B-cell-depleted T cells, or T cells were the source of the cDNA or gDNA that made up the material.

As processed by the authors: Amplification of reference gene primers was used by the study to estimate nucleated cell counts. Using immunoSEQ multiplex PCR, the repertoire was profiled, and TCRdb retains in-frame clones only, with some absent. V and J calls and clone size are copied from that table; D and trimming were computed from the DNA. This sample has 120,000 or so clones, with around 83% found just once. This receptor was obtained from a man in his fifties or sixties with acute or convalescent COVID-19. The sequenced sample consisted of peripheral blood.

The CDR3 region is CASSPRTGGSSGNTIYF. CDR3 bases: TGTGCCAGCAGTCCTCGGACAGGGGGCTCCTCTGGAAACACCATATATTTT. The chain couples TRBV28 to TRBJ1-3, with TRBD1 matching 11 bases. V trimming: 5 bases; J trimming: 0 bases; junction bases outside the gene matches: 6. CDR3 length: 17 amino acids. Germline V lookup: CDR1 MDHEN, CDR2 SYDVKM.